These 11 T cell receptor beta chains came from one sample sequenced in a study of blood T cell repertoires in COVID-19. TCRdb's table, derived via immunoSEQ multiplex PCR, lists solely in-frame clones and lacks some. The sample has about 140,000 clones, roughly 81% seen once; the top ten hold roughly 3.5%. Sequencing was carried out using PBMCs or T cells enriched from blood (not recorded which). These receptors all stem from a woman between 50 and 59 years old with acute COVID-19.

This clone showed up many times. J is TRBJ2-1 and V is TRBV10-3; 10 bases agree with TRBD2. The length of the CDR3 is 15 residues. Germline-derived CDR1 and CDR2 are ENHRY and SYGVKD. V gave up 4 bases and J gave up 8 bases; unmatched junction bases: 8. In nucleotides, the CDR3 is TGTGCCATCAGTGGGGGGCTAGCGGGAGTGGATGAGCAGTTCTTC. It translates to CAISGGLAGVDEQFF.

This chain uses TRBV15 with TRBJ2-7, with D possibly matching TRBD2 (6 bases). CDR3 length equals 13 residues. The V end was cut by 1 base, the J end by 7 bases, with 11 bases between. Germline V gives CDR1 LNHNV, CDR2 YYDKDF (reference sequence). CDR3 in DNA: TGTGCCACCAGCAGAGCGGGAGAGGAGGAGCAGTACTTC. Amino acid sequence: CATSRAGEEEQYF.

The chain recombines TRBV19 with TRBJ2-6; 9 nucleotides agree with TRBD1. Germline assignment: CDR1 LNHDA and CDR2 SQIVND (reference sequence). Germline trimming cut 6 bases from V and 0 bases from J; bases unmatched to any gene: 3. The CDR3 consists of 16 residues. The CDR3 spells CASSPTGGSGANVLTF. CDR3 coding DNA: TGTGCCAGTAGCCCGACAGGGGGCTCTGGGGCCAACGTCCTGACTTTC.

This rearrangement joins TRBV7-2 to TRBJ2-1; 7 nucleotides agree with TRBD2. V gave up 2 bases and J gave up 5 bases; unmatched junction bases: 9. The germline CDR1 and CDR2 sequences are SGHTA and FQGNSA. The CDR3 has 16 residues. In DNA form, the CDR3 reads TGTGCCAGCAGCTTACCCAGACTAGCAGATGACAATGAGCAGTTCTTC. This translates into CASSLPRLADDNEQFF.

This chain joins TRBV27 and TRBJ1-6; D remains ambiguous. The V and J ends lost 6 bases and 14 bases respectively, with 14 bases between them. Germline CDR1 MNHEY, CDR2 SMNVEV (reference sequence). The CDR3 has 12 amino acids. The CDR3 sequence: CASRTAAGALHF. The CDR3 nucleotides read TGTGCCAGCAGGACTGCGGCCGGGGCCCTCCACTTT.

The chain combines TRBV10-2 with TRBJ2-1; perhaps TRBD2 as D (5 bases). This CDR3 contains 15 residues. In germline, CDR1 is WSHSY, CDR2 SAAADI. V was pared by 3 bases and J by 4 bases, with 13 bases between. The CDR3: CASSEGRVSYNEQFF. DNA for the CDR3: TGCGCCAGCAGTGAAGGGCGGGTTTCTTACAATGAGCAGTTCTTC.

The chain joins TRBV24-1 to TRBJ2-7; D not certain. V was trimmed by 6 bases and J by 2 bases, leaving 10 bases between them. Germline-derived CDR1 and CDR2 are KGHDR and SFDVKD. The CDR3 contains 13 residues. The CDR3 DNA reads TGTGCCACCAGTCCACCGAGTACCTACGAGCAGTACTTC. This translates into CATSPPSTYEQYF.

The chain combines TRBV7-9 with TRBJ2-3, with D unresolved. The CDR3 consists of 14 residues. V lost 0 bases, J lost 0 bases, and 4 bases lay in between. Per the germline V gene, CDR1 is SEHNR and CDR2 is FQNEAQ (reference sequence). The CDR3 bases are TGTGCCAGCAGCTTAGCCGGGAGCACAGATACGCAGTATTTT. It encodes CASSLAGSTDTQYF.

The V call is TRBV3-1 (or the pseudogene TRBV3-2), the J call TRBJ1-2, with 9 bases matching TRBD1. CDR3 length: 13 amino acids. Germline-derived CDR1 and CDR2 are LGHDT and YNNKEL (reference sequence). Losses at the gene ends were 4 bases for V and 6 bases for J; bases not matched to a gene: 3. In nucleotides, the CDR3 is TGTGCCAGCAGCCGAACAGGGGGCAATGGCTACACCTTC. Residues: CASSRTGGNGYTF.

This chain links TRBV4-2 with TRBJ2-3; weak D call: TRBD2 (5 bases). Deletions cut 2 bases from V and 2 bases from J, with 20 bases between. The germline CDR1 and CDR2 sequences are LGHNA and YNFKEQ. The CDR3 consists of 18 residues. The CDR3 nucleotides read TGTGCCAGCAGCCAAACCATGGCGGACTTGCGAAACACAGATACGCAGTATTTT. Its translation: CASSQTMADLRNTDTQYF.

As concerns this clone: Other DNA variants within this sample encode the same CDR3. The J gene is TRBJ1-2, the V gene TRBV28; unclear D gene. The V gene lost 2 bases and the J gene lost 3 bases, with 4 bases spanning the gap. Germline values: CDR1 MDHEN, CDR2 SYDVKM. The CDR3 covers 12 residues. The CDR3 protein is CASSLVDYGYTF. The DNA for the CDR3 is TGTGCCAGCAGTTTAGTCGACTATGGCTACACCTTC.